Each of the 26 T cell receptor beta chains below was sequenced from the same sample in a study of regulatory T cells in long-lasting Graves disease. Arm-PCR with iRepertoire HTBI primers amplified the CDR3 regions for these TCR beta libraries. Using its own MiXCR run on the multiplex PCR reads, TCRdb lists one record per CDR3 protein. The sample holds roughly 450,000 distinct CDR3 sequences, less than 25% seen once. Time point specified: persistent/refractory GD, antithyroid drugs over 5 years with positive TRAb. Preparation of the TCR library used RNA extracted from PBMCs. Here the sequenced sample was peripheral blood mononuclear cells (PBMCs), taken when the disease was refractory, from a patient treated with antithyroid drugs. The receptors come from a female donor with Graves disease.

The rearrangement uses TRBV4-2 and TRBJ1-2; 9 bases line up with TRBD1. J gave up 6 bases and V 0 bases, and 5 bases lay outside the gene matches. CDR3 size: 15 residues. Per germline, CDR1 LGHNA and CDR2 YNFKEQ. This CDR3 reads CASSQDFRDRDGYTF. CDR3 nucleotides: TGTGCCAGCAGCCAAGACTTCCGGGACAGGGATGGCTACACCTTC.

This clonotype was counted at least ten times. CDR3 amino acids: CASSEAGPPGGNTEAFF. Written as DNA, the CDR3 is TGTGCCAGCAGTGAAGCCGGGCCCCCGGGCGGGAACACTGAAGCTTTCTTT. This sequence joins TRBV28 and TRBJ1-1; no clear D gene. V was pared by 5 bases and J by 1 base, with 20 bases between. The CDR3 is 17 amino acids. CDR1 and CDR2 from the germline V gene are MDHEN and SYDVKM.

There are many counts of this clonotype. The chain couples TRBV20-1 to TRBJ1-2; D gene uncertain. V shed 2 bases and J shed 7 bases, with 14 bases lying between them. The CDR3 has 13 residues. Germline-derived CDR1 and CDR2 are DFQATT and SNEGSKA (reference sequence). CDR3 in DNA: TGCAGTGCTAGATTTCCTATGGGAGGTGGCTACACCTTC. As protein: CSARFPMGGGYTF.

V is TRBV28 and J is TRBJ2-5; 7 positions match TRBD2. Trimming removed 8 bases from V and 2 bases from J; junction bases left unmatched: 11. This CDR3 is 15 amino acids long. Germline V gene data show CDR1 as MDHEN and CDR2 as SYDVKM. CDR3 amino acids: CASHRGGSNQETQYF. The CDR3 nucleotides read TGTGCCAGCCACCGGGGCGGGAGTAATCAAGAGACCCAGTACTTC. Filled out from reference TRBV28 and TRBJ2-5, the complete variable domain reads DVKVTQSSRYLVKRTGEKVFLECVQDMDHENMFWYRQDPGLGLRLIYFSYDVKMKEKGDIPEGYSVSREKKERFSLILESASTNQTSMYLCASHRGGSNQETQYFGPGTRLLVL.

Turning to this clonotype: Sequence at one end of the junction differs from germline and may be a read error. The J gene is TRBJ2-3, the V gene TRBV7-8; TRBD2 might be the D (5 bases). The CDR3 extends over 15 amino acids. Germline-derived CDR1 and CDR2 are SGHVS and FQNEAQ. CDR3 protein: CANSLGGFSTNTQYF. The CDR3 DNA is TGTGCCAACAGCCTCGGCGGGTTTTCCACAAATACGCAGTATTTT.

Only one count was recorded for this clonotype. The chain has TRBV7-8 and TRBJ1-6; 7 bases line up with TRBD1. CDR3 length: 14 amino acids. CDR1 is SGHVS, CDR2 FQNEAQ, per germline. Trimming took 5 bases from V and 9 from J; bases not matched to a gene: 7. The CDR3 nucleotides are TGTGCCAGCAGCGTCGGGACAGAAATTTCACCCCTCCACTTT. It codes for CASSVGTEISPLHF.

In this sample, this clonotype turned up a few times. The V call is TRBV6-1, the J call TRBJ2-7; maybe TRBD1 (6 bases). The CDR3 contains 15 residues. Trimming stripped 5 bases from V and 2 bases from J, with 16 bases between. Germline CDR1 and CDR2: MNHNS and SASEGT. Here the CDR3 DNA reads TGTGCCAGCAGTTACGCCCCAGGACAGCCCTACGAGCAGTACTTC. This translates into CASSYAPGQPYEQYF.

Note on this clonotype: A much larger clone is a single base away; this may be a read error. The CDR3 nucleotides read TGTGTCACCAGCAGCAGCATGGATGAAAAACTGTTTTTT. Its protein is CVTSSSMDEKLFF. This chain links TRBV15 with TRBJ1-4; no firm D call. Germline assignment: CDR1 LNHNV and CDR2 YYDKDF (reference sequence). The CDR3 consists of 13 residues.

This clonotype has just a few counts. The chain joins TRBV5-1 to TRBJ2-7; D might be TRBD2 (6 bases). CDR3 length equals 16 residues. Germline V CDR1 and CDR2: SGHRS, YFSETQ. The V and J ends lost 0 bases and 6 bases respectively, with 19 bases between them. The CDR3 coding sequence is TGCGCCAGCAGCTTGGAAATCCCGGCGGGAAATTTCGAGCAGTACTTC. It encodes CASSLEIPAGNFEQYF.

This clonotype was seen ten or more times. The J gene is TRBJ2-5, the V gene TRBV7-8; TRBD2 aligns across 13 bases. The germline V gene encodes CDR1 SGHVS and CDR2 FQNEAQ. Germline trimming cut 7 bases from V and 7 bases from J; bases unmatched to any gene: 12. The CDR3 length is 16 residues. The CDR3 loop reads CASTLTSGRSKGTQYF. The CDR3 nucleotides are TGTGCCAGCACCCTGACTAGCGGGAGGTCAAAGGGGACCCAGTACTTC.

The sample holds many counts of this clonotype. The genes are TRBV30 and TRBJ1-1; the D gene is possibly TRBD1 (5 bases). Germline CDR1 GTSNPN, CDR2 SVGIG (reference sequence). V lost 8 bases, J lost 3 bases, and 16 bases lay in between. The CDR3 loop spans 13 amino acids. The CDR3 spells CAAGQGSYTEAFF. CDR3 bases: TGTGCCGCCGGGCAGGGTTCCTACACTGAAGCTTTCTTT.

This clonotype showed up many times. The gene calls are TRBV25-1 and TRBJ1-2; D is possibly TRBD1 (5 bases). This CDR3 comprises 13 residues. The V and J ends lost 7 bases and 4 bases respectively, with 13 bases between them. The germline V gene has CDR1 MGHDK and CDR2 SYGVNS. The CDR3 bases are TGTGCCAGCACCAAAGGGGAGAGCTATGGCTACACCTTC. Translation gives CASTKGESYGYTF.

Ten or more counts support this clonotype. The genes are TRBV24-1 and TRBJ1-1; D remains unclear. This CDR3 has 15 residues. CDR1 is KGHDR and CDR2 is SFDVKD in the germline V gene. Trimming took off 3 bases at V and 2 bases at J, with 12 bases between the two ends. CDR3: CATSDPPTDNTEAFF. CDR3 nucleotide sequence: TGTGCCACCAGTGATCCCCCTACAGATAACACTGAAGCTTTCTTT.

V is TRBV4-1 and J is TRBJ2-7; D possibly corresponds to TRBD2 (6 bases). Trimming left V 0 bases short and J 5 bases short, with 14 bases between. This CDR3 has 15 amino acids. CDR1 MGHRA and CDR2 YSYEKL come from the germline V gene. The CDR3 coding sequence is TGCGCCAGCAGCCAAGATCCCGGACTACAAAACGAGCAGTACTTC. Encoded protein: CASSQDPGLQNEQYF.

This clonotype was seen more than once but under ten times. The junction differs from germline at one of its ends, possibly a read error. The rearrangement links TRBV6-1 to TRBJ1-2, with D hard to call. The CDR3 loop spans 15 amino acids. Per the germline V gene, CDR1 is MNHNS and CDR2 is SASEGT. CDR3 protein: CASNEVPGINYGYTF. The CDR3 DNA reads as TGTGCCAGCAATGAAGTGCCCGGGATTAACTATGGCTACACCTTC.

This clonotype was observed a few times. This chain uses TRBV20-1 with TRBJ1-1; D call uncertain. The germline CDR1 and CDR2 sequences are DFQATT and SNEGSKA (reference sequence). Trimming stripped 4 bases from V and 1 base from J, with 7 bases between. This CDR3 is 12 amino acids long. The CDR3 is CSATNPNTEAFF. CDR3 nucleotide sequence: TGCAGTGCTACTAATCCGAACACTGAAGCTTTCTTT.

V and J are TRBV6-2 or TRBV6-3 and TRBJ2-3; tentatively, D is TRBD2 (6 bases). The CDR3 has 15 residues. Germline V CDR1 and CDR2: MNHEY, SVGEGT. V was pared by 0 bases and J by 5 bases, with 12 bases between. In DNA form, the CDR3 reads TGTGCCAGCAGTTACTCCACGGGGGTTGGAGATACGCAGTATTTT. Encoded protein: CASSYSTGVGDTQYF.

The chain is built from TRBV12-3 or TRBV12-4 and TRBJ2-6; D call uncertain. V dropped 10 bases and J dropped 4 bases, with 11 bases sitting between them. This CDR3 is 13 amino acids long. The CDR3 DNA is TGTGCCATCAGGCCCGAGGGGGCCAACGTCCTGACTTTC. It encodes CAIRPEGANVLTF.

In DNA form, the CDR3 reads TGTGCCAGCTCACCACGAATGGGTACCGGGGAGCTGTTTTTT. Translating gives CASSPRMGTGELFF. This sequence joins TRBV18 and TRBJ2-2; D unclear. V was trimmed by 1 base and J by 5 bases, leaving 8 bases between them. Germline lookup yields CDR1 KGHSH and CDR2 LQKENI. This CDR3 has 14 amino acids.

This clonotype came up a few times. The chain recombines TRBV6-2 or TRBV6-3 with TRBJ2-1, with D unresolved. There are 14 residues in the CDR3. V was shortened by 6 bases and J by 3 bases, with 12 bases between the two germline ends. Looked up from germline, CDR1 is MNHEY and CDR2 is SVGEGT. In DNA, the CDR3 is TGTGCCAGCAGCCCGACCGTTGACTACAATGAGCAGTTCTTC. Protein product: CASSPTVDYNEQFF.

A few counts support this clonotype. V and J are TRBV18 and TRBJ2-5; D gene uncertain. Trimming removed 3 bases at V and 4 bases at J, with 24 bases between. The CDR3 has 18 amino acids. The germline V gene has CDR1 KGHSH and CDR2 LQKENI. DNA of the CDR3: TGTGCCAGCTCACCTCAAGGTTTATGGGTGACCAACGGAGAGACCCAGTACTTC. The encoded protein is CASSPQGLWVTNGETQYF.

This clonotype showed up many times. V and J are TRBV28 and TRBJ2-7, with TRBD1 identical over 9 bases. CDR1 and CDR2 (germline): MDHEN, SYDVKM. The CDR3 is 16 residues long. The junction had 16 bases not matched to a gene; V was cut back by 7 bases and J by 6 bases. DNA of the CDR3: TGTGCCAGCATCCCGACGAGGGGGACAGGGTGGGCCGAGCAGTACTTC. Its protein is CASIPTRGTGWAEQYF.

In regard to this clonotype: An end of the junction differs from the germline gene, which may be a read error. The CDR3, as DNA: TGTGCCATCAGTCAGGGACAGGGTTCCTACGAGCAGTACTTT. This translates into CAISQGQGSYEQYF. The chain carries TRBV10-3 and TRBJ2-7, with 9 bases fitting TRBD1. CDR1 is ENHRY and CDR2 is SYGVKD in the germline V gene. CDR3 size: 14 residues.

CDR3 sequence reads: CASGQAGQPYEQYF. As DNA, the CDR3 is TGTGCCAGCGGACAAGCCGGACAGCCCTACGAGCAGTACTTC. This chain connects TRBV27 to TRBJ2-7, with a tentative D call TRBD1 (6 bases). Per germline, CDR1 MNHEY and CDR2 SMNVEV (reference sequence). The V gene lost 8 bases and the J gene lost 2 bases, with 16 bases spanning the gap. This CDR3 is built from 14 residues.

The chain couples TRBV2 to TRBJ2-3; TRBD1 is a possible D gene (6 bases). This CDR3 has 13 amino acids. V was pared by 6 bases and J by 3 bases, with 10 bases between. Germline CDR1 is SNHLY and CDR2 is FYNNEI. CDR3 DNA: TGTGCCAGCAGCGTGGACAGAACAGATACGCAGTATTTT. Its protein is CASSVDRTDTQYF.

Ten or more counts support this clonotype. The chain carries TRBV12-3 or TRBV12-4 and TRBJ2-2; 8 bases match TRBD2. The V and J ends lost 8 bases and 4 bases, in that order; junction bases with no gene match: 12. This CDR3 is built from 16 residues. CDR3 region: CASDRGGRPLTGELFF. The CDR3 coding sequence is TGTGCCAGCGATCGGGGGGGGAGGCCCCTCACCGGGGAGCTGTTTTTT.